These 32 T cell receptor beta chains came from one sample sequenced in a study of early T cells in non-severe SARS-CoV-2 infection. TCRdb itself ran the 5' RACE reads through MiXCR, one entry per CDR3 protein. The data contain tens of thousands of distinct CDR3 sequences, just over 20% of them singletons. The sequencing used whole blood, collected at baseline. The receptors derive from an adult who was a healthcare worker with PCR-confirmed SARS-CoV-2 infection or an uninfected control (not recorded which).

The CDR3 region has the DNA TGTGCCAGCAGTGAGTCGCTGGGAGGCACTGAAGCTTTCTTT. Protein: CASSESLGGTEAFF. This rearrangement joins TRBV6-1 to TRBJ1-1; D unresolved. Trimming took off 3 bases at V and 4 bases at J, with 12 bases between the two ends. The CDR3 covers 14 residues. CDR1 and CDR2 (germline): MNHNS, SASEGT.

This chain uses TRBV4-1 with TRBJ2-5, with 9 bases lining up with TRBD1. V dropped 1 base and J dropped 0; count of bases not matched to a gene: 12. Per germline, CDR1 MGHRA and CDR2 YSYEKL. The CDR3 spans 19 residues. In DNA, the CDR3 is TGCGCCAGCAGCCAAGCTGGCCCGGGCGGGACAGGGTACCAAGAGACCCAGTACTTC. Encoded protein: CASSQAGPGGTGYQETQYF.

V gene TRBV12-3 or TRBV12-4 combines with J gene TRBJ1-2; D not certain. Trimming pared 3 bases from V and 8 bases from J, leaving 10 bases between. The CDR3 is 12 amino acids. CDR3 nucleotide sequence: TGTGCCAGCAGTTTCCGCCTCGCAGGCTACACCTTC. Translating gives CASSFRLAGYTF.

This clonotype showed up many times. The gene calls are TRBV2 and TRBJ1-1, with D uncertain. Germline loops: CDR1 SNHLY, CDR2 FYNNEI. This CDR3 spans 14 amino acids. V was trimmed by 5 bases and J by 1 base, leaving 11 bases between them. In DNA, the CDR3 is TGTGCCAGCAGTTCCGAGTGGGGGAACACTGAAGCTTTCTTT. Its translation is CASSSEWGNTEAFF.

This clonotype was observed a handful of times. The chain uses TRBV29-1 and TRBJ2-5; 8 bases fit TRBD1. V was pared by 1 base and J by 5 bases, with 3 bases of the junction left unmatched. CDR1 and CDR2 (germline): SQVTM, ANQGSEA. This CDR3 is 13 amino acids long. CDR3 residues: CSVEGDRRETQYF. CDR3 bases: TGCAGCGTTGAAGGGGACAGGCGGGAGACCCAGTACTTC.

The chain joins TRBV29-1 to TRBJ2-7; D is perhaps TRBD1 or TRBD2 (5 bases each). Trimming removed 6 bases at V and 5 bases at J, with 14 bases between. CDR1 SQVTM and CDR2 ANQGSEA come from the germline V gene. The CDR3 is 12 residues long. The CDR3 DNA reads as TGCAGCGTGGCCCCCGGGACCCACGAGCAGTACTTC. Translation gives CSVAPGTHEQYF.

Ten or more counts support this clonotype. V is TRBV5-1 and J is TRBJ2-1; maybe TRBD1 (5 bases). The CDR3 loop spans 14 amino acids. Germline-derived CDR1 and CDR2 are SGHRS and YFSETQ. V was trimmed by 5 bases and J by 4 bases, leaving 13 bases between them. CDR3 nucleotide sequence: TGCGCCAGCAGTAAGGGGCAGGTATACAATGAGCAGTTCTTC. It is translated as CASSKGQVYNEQFF.

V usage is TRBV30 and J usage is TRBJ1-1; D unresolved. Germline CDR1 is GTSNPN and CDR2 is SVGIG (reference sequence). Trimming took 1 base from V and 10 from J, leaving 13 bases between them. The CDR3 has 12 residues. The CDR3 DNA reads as TGTGCCTGGAGTGCCGTACAGCTCGGAGCTTTCTTT. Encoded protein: CAWSAVQLGAFF.

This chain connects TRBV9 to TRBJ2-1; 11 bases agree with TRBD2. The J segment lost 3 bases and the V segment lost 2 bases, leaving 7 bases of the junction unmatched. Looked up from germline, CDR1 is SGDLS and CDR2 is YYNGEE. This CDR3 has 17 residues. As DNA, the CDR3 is TGTGCCAGCAGCGTTACTAGCGGGGGCCTCGACTACAATGAGCAGTTCTTC. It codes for CASSVTSGGLDYNEQFF. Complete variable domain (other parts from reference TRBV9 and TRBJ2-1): DSGVTQTPKHLITATGQRVTLRCSPRSGDLSVYWYQQSLDQGLQFLIQYYNGEERAKGNILERFSAQQFPDLHSELNLSSLELGDSALYFCASSVTSGGLDYNEQFFGPGTRLTVL.

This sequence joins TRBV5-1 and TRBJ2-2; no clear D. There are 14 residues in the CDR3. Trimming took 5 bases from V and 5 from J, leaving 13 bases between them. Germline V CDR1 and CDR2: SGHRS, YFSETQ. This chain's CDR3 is CASSFTDGTGELFF. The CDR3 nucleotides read TGCGCCAGCAGTTTTACGGACGGAACCGGGGAGCTGTTTTTT.

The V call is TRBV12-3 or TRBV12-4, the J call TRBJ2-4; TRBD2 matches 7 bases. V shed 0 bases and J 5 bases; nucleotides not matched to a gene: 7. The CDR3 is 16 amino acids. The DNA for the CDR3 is TGTGCCAGCAGTTTAGCGCTAAGACTAGCTGAAAACATTCAGTACTTC. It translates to CASSLALRLAENIQYF.

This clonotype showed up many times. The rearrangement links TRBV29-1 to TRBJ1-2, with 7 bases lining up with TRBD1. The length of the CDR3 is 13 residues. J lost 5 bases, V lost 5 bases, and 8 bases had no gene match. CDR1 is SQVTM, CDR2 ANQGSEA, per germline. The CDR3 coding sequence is TGCAGCGTTCTCCCTCGGGACAGTTATGGCTACACCTTC. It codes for CSVLPRDSYGYTF.

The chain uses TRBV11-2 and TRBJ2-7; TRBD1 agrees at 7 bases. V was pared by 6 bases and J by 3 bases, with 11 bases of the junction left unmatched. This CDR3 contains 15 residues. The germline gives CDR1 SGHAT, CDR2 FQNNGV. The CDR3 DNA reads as TGTGCCAGCAGTCCCACCGGGACAGTACTCTACGAGCAGTACTTC. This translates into CASSPTGTVLYEQYF.

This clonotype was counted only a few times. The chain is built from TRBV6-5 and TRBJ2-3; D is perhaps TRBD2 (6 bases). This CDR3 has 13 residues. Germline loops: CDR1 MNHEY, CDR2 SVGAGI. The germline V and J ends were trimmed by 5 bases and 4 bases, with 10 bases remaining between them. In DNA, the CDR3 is TGTGCCAGCAGTCTAGCGAGCGCAGATACGCAGTATTTT. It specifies CASSLASADTQYF.

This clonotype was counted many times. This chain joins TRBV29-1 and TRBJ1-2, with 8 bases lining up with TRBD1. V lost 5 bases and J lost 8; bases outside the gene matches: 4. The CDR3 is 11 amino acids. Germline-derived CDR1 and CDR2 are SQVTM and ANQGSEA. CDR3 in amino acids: CSVQGAGGYTF. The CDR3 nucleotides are TGCAGCGTTCAGGGGGCGGGAGGCTACACCTTC.

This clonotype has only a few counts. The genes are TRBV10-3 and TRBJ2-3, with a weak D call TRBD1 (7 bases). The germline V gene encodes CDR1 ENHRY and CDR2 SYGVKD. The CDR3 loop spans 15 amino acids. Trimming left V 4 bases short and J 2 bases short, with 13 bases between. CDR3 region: CAISGGDRHTDTQYF. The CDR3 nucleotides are TGTGCCATCAGTGGCGGGGACAGACACACAGATACGCAGTATTTT.

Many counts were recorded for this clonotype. In nucleotides, the CDR3 is TGTGCCAGCAGTTACTCTGGGCGGGGGCGCACAGATACGCAGTATTTT. Protein sequence: CASSYSGRGRTDTQYF. The chain uses TRBV6-2 or TRBV6-3 and TRBJ2-3; a weak D match, TRBD2 (7 bases). Germline V lookup: CDR1 MNHEY, CDR2 SVGEGT. The V and J ends lost 0 bases and 1 base respectively, with 11 bases between them. The CDR3 is 16 amino acids.

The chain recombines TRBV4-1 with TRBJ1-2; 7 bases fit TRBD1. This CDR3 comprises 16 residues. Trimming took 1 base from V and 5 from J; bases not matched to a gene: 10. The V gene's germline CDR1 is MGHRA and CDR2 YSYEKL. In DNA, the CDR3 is TGCGCCAGCAGCCAAGCATGGGGAGGGGGCAAGTATGGCTACACCTTC. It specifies CASSQAWGGGKYGYTF.

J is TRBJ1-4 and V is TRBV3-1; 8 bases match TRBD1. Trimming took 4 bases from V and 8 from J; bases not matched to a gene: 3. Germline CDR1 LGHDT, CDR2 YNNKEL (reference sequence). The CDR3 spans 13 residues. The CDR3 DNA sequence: TGTGCCAGCAGCCCGTGGGACAGGGAAAAACTGTTTTTT. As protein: CASSPWDREKLFF.

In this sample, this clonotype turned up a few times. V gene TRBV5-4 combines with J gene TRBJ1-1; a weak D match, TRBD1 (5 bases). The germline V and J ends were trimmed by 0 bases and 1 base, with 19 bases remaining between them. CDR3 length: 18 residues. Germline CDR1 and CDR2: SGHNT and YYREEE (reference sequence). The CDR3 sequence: CASSLDRWQVGGNTEAFF. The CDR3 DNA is TGTGCCAGCAGCTTGGATAGATGGCAGGTTGGGGGGAACACTGAAGCTTTCTTT.

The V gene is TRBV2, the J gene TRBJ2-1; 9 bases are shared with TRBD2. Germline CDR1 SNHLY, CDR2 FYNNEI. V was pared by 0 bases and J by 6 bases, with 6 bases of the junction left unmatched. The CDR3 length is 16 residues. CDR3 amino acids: CASSEASSGVSNEQFF. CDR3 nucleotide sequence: TGTGCCAGCAGTGAAGCGTCTAGCGGGGTTAGCAATGAGCAGTTCTTC.

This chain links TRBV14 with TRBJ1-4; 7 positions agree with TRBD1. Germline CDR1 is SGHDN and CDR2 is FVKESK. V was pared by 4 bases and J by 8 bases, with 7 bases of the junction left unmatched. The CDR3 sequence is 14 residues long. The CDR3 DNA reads TGTGCCAGCAGCCCCCGGACAGGAAGCGAAAAACTGTTTTTT. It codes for CASSPRTGSEKLFF.

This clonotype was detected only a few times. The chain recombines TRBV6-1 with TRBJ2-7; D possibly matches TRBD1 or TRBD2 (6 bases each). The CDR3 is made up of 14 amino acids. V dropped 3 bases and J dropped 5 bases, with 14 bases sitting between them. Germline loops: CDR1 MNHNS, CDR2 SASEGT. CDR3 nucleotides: TGTGCCAGCAGTGAGGGGGGCTTAGGGGACGAGCAGTACTTC. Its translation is CASSEGGLGDEQYF.

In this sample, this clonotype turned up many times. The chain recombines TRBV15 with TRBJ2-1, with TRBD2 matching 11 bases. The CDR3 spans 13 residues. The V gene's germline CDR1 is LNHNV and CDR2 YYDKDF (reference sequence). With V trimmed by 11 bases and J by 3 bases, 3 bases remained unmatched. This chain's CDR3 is CASSGRIYNEQFF. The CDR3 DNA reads TGTGCCTCTAGCGGGAGGATCTACAATGAGCAGTTCTTC. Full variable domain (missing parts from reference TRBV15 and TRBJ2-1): DAMVIQNPRYQVTQFGKPVTLSCSQTLNHNVMYWYQQKSSQAPKLLFHYYDKDFNNEADTPDNFQSRRPNTSFCFLDIRSPGLGDTAMYLCASSGRIYNEQFFGPGTRLTVL.

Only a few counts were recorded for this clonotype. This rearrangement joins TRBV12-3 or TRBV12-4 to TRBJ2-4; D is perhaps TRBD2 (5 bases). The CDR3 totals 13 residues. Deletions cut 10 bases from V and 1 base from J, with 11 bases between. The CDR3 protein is CATSFRAKNIQYF. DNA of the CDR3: TGTGCCACTAGCTTTAGGGCCAAAAACATTCAGTACTTC.

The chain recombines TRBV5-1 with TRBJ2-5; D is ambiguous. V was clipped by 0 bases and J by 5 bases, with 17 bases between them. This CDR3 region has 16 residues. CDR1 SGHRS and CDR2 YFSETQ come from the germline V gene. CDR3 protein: CASSLDAARPRETQYF. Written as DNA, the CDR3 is TGCGCCAGCAGCTTGGACGCTGCCCGCCCTCGCGAGACCCAGTACTTC.

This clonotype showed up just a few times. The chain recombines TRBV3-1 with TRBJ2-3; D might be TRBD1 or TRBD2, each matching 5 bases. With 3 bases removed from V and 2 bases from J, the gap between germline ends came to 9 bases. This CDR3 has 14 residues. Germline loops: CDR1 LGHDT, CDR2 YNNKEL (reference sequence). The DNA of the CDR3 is TGTGCCAGCAGCCAGTCGGGGCCCACAGATACGCAGTATTTT. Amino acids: CASSQSGPTDTQYF.

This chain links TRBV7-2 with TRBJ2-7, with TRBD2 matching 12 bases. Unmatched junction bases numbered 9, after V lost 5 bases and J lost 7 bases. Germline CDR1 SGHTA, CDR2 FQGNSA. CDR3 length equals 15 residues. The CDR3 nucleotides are TGTGCCAGCAGCGAAGTCACTAGCGGGGGGAGAGAGCAGTACTTC. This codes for CASSEVTSGGREQYF.

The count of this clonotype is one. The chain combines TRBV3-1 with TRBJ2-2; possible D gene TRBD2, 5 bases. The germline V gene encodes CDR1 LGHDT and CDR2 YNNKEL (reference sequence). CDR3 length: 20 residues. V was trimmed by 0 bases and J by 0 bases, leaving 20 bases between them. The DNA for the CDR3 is TGTGCCAGCAGCCAAGATTCCGGACTGATCCATACACCGAACACCGGGGAGCTGTTTTTT. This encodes CASSQDSGLIHTPNTGELFF.

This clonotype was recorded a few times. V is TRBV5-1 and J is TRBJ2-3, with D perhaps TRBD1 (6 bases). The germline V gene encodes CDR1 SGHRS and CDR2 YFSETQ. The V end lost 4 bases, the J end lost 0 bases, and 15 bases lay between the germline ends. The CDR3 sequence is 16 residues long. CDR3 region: CASSLPGQSSTDTQYF. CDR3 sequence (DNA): TGCGCCAGCAGCCTCCCTGGACAGTCTAGCACAGATACGCAGTATTTT.

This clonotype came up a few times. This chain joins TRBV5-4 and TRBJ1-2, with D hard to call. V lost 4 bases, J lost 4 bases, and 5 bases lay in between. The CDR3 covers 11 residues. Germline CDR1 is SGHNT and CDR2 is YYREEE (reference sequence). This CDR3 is CASSGSYGYTF. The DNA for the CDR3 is TGTGCCAGCAGCGGATCCTATGGCTACACCTTC.

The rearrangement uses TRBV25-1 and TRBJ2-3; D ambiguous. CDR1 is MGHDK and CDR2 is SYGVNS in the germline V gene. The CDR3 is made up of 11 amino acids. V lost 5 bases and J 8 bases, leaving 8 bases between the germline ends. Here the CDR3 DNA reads TGTGCCAGCAGTCGTACCGCTACGCAGTATTTT. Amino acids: CASSRTATQYF.